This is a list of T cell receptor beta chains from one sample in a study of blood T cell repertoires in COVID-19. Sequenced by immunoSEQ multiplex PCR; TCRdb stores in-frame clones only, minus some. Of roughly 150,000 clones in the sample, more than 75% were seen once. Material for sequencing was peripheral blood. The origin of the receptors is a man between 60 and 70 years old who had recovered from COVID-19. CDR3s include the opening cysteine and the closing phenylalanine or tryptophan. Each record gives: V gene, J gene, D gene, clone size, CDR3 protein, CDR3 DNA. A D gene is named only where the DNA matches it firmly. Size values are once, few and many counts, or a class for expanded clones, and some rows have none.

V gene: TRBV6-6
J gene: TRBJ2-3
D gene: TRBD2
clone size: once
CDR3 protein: CASTKVGGGTDTQYF
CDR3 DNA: TGTGCCAGCACTAAAGTGGGGGGGGGCACAGATACGCAGTATTTT

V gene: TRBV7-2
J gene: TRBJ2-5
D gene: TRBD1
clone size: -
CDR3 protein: CASSQSGGGETQYF
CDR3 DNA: TGTGCCAGCAGCCAATCAGGGGGTGGAGAGACCCAGTACTTC

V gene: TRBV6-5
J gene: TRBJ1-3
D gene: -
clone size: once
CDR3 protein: CASGRGPDSGNTIYF
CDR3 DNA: TGTGCCAGCGGAAGAGGCCCCGACTCTGGAAACACCATATATTTT

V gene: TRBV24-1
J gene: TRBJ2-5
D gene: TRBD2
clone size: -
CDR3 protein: CATSDSLAGGETQYF
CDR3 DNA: TGTGCCACCAGTGATTCCCTAGCGGGAGGGGAGACCCAGTACTTC

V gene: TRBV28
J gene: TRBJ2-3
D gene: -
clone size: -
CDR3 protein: CASSNRAATDTQYF
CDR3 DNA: TGTGCCAGCAGTAACAGGGCGGCGACAGATACGCAGTATTTT

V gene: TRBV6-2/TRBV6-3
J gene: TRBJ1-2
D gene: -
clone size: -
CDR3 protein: CASSQGATGGYTF
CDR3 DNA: TGTGCCAGCAGTCAAGGGGCGACCGGGGGCTACACCTTC

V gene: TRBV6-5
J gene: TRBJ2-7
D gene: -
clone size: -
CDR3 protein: CASSYGAPGNYEQYF
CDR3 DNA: TGTGCCAGCAGTTACGGCGCTCCGGGTAACTACGAGCAGTACTTC

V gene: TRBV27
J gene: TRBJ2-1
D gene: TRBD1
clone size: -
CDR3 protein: CASSQGASYNEQFF
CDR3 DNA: TGTGCCAGCAGTCAGGGGGCATCCTACAATGAGCAGTTCTTC

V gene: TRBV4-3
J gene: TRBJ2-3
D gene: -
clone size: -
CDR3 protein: CASSQDLGGGPSDTQYF
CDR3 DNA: TGCGCCAGCAGCCAAGATCTCGGCGGGGGCCCCTCGGATACGCAGTATTTT

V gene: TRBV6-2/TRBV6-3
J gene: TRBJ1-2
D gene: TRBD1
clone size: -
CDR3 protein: CASSWGQGSYGYTF
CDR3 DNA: TGTGCCAGCAGTTGGGGACAGGGGAGCTATGGCTACACCTTC

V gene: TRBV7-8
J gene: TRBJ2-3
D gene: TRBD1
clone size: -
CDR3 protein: CASSLGGQGSTDTQYF
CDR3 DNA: TGTGCCAGCAGCTTGGGGGGACAGGGTAGCACAGATACGCAGTATTTT

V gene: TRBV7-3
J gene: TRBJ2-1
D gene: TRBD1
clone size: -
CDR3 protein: CASSYPGQGVNEQFF
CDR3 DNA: TGTGCCAGCAGTTACCCGGGACAGGGGGTCAATGAGCAGTTCTTC

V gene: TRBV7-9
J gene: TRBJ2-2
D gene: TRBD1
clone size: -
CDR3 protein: CASSSPLTGKTGELFF
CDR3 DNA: TGTGCCAGCAGCTCCCCGTTGACAGGGAAGACCGGGGAGCTGTTTTTT

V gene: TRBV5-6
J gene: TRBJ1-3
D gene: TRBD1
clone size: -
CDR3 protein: CASSLDYRGSGNTIYF
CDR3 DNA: TGTGCCAGCAGCTTGGATTACAGGGGATCTGGAAACACCATATATTTT

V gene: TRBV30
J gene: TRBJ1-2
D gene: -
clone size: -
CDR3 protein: CAWSVSSDSGYTF
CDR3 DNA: TGTGCCTGGAGTGTAAGTTCGGACAGTGGCTACACCTTC

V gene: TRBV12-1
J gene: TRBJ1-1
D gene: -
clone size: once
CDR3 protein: CASSPGTDATEAFF
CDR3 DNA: TGTGCCAGCAGCCCCGGGACAGATGCCACTGAAGCTTTCTTT

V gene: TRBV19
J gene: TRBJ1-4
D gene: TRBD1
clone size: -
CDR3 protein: CASSTGTVREKLFF
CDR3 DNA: TGTGCCAGTAGTACCGGGACAGTACGTGAAAAACTGTTTTTT

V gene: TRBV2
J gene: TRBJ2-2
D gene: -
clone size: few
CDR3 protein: CASSGGVPGTGELFF
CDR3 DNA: TGTGCCAGCAGCGGCGGGGTCCCAGGAACCGGGGAGCTGTTTTTT

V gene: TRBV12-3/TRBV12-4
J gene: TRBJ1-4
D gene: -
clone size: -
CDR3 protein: CASSLARDEKLFF
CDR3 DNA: TGTGCCAGCAGTTTAGCCAGGGATGAAAAACTGTTTTTT

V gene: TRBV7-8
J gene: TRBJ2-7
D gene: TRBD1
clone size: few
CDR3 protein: CASSPTSDRAEQYF
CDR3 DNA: TGTGCCAGCAGCCCAACTTCGGACAGGGCCGAGCAGTACTTC

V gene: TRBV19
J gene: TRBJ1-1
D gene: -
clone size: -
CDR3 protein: CASSLGTRGVRAFF
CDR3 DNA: TGTGCCAGTAGTTTGGGGACCCGGGGGGTGAGAGCTTTCTTT

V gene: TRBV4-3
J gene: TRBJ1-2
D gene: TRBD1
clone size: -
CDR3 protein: CASSQDRQGGGYTF
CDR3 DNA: TGCGCCAGCAGCCAAGATAGACAGGGAGGAGGCTACACCTTC

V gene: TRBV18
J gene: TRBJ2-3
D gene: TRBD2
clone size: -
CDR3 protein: CASSPGSGLTTDTQYF
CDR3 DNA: TGTGCCAGCTCACCAGGTAGCGGGCTAACCACAGATACGCAGTATTTT

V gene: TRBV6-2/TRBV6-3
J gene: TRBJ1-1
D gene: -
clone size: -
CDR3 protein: CASSSVGRGTEAFF
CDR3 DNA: TGTGCCAGCAGTTCGGTCGGGAGGGGGACTGAAGCTTTCTTT

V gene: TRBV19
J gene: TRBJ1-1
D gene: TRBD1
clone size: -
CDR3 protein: CASSASRTGNTEAFF
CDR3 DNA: TGTGCCAGTAGTGCCTCGCGGACAGGGAACACTGAAGCTTTCTTT

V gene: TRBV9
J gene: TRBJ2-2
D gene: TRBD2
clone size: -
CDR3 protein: CASSFGLAGSELFF
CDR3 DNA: TGTGCCAGCAGCTTTGGACTAGCGGGATCAGAGCTGTTTTTT

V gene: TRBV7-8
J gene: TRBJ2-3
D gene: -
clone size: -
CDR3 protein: CASFSFSTDTQYF
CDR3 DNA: TGTGCCAGCTTTAGTTTTAGCACAGATACGCAGTATTTT

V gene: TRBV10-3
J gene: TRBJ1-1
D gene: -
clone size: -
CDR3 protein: CAISEVRLNTEAFF
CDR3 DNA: TGTGCCATCAGTGAGGTCCGGTTGAACACTGAAGCTTTCTTT

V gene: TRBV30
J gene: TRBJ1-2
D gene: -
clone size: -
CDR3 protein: CAWSRARGDYGYTF
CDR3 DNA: TGTGCCTGGAGCCGCGCCCGGGGAGACTATGGCTACACCTTC

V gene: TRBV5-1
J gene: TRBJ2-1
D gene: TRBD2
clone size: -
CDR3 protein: CASSTTSGGRVGDEQFF
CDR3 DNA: TGCGCCAGCAGCACTACTAGCGGGGGCCGGGTGGGTGATGAGCAGTTCTTC

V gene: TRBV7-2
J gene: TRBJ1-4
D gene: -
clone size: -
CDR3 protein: CASSLGQGSEKLFF
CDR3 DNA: TGTGCCAGCAGCTTAGGGCAGGGTAGTGAAAAACTGTTTTTT

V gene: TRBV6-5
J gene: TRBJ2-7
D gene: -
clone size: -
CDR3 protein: CASLSGVSYEQYF
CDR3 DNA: TGTGCCAGCCTTTCGGGAGTCTCCTACGAGCAGTACTTC

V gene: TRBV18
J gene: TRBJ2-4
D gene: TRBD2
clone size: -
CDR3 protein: CASSPPGLAGASGDKNIQYF
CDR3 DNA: TGTGCCAGCTCACCACCTGGACTAGCGGGGGCCTCCGGGGACAAAAACATTCAGTACTTC

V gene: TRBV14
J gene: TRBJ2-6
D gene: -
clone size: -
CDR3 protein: CASSPRVKFSLSGANVLTF
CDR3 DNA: TGTGCCAGCAGCCCCCGGGTCAAATTTTCCCTCTCTGGGGCCAACGTCCTGACTTTC

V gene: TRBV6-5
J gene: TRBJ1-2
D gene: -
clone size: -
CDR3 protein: CASSYRQFLNYGYTF
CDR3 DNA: TGTGCCAGCAGTTATCGACAGTTTCTTAACTATGGCTACACCTTC

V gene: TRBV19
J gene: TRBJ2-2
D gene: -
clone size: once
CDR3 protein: CASSTGTRSTGELFF
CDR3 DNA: TGTGCCAGTAGTACTGGGACTCGATCCACCGGGGAGCTGTTTTTT

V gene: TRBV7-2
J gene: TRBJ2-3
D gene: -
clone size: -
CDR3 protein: CASSLELFTDTQYF
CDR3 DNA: TGTGCCAGCAGCTTAGAACTTTTCACAGATACGCAGTATTTT

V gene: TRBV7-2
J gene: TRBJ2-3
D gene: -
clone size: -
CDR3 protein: CASSPPVISTDTQYF
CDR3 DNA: TGTGCCAGCAGCCCGCCAGTGATAAGCACAGATACGCAGTATTTT

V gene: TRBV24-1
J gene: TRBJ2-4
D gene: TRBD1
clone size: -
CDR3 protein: CATSAGQGAVNIQYF
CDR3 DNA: TGTGCCACCAGTGCCGGACAGGGGGCGGTTAACATTCAGTACTTC

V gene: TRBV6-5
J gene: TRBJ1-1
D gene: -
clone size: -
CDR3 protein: CASRGHTNTEAFF
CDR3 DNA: TGTGCCAGCAGGGGCCATACAAACACTGAAGCTTTCTTT